Listed below are T cell receptor beta chains from one sample, sequenced in a study of blood T cells in healthy people across ages. TCRdb analysed the 5' RACE reads with MiXCR anew, one entry per CDR3 protein. The table shows about 1.5 million distinct CDR3 sequences, with less than 45% occurring only once. The sample taken for sequencing was blood. The receptors stem from a woman younger than 35 in good health. CDR3s include the opening cysteine and the closing phenylalanine or tryptophan. D genes are given only for firm matches. Some rows have no size entry. The others give once, few or many, or a class for an expanded clone.

TGCAGTGCTAGGATACAGGGTAGGAATGAGCAGTACTTC	CSARIQGRNEQYF	NA	TRBV20-1	TRBJ2-5	NA
TGCGCCAGCAGCCAAGTCACTGGGGGGGGGCCCACAGATACGCAGTATTTT	CASSQVTGGGPTDTQYF	NA	TRBV4-3	TRBJ2-3	few
TGTGCCAGCAGCTTCAACGACAGGGTTTCTAATGAAAAACTGTTTTTT	CASSFNDRVSNEKLFF	TRBD1	TRBV7-9	TRBJ1-4	NA
TGCAGTTGCCCGGAGTCGCCACCTACCTACAATGAGCAGTTCTTC	CSCPESPPTYNEQFF	NA	TRBV20-1	TRBJ2-1	few
TGTGCCAGCAGTGCGCAACAGGGGACAGGTCAGCCCCAGCATTTT	CASSAQQGTGQPQHF	TRBD1	TRBV2	TRBJ1-5	NA
TGCGCCAGCAGCGTGGAGGGGCCCGGGGAGCTGTTTTTT	CASSVEGPGELFF	NA	TRBV5-1	TRBJ2-2	NA
TGTGCCAGCAGCCAGCTAGCGGGAGGTGTGACCCAGTACTTC	CASSQLAGGVTQYF	TRBD2	TRBV4-2	TRBJ2-5	NA
TGTGCTAGTGGTTTGGTACTGAGCGGGGGTGAGCAGTTCTTC	CASGLVLSGGEQFF	TRBD2	TRBV12-5	TRBJ2-1	NA
TGTGCCGGCAGCTTAGGGGGTGGGACAGCCTACAATGAGCAGTTCTTC	CAGSLGGGTAYNEQFF	TRBD1	TRBV7-2	TRBJ2-1	NA
TGTGCCAGCAGCTTACGACAAGCCGCCACCTACGAGCAGTACTTC	CASSLRQAATYEQYF	NA	TRBV7-8	TRBJ2-7	NA
TGTGCCAGCACCCCGGTCTTGGGCAATGAGCAGTTCTTC	CASTPVLGNEQFF	NA	TRBV12-3/TRBV12-4	TRBJ2-1	NA
TGTGCCAGCAGTCAAGACAGGGTGAGCGAAAAACTGTTTTTT	CASSQDRVSEKLFF	TRBD1	TRBV12-3/TRBV12-4	TRBJ1-4	NA
TGTGCCAGCAGTTACTTCAATAGCGGGAGGAATAGAAGAGAGACCCAGTACTTC	CASSYFNSGRNRRETQYF	TRBD2	TRBV6-2/TRBV6-3	TRBJ2-5	NA
TGTGCCAGCAGTTTTTCGGCCAGGAGTGGGCAGCCCCAGCATTTT	CASSFSARSGQPQHF	NA	TRBV12-3/TRBV12-4	TRBJ1-5	many
TGTGCCAGCAGCTCCATAGCGGGAAGCTACAATGAGCAGTTCTTC	CASSSIAGSYNEQFF	TRBD2	TRBV7-9	TRBJ2-1	few
TGTGCCAGCAGTGAGTCAGGAGAGGGCTACACCTTC	CASSESGEGYTF	NA	TRBV6-1	TRBJ1-2	few
TGTGCCAGCAGTTTGGTTAGCGGGAGTTTGTATGGTACCGGGGAGCTGTTTTTT	CASSLVSGSLYGTGELFF	TRBD2	TRBV12-3/TRBV12-4	TRBJ2-2	NA
TGTGCCAGCAGCTTAGACGACAACTGGAACACTGAAGCTTTCTTT	CASSLDDNWNTEAFF	NA	TRBV7-2	TRBJ1-1	few
TGTGCCAGCAGCACGAGACAGGGCCGTGCAAACACTGAAGCTTTCTTT	CASSTRQGRANTEAFF	TRBD1	TRBV9	TRBJ1-1	few
TGCAGTGCTAGAGGCGATGACAGGGGAGGCACTGAAGCTTTCTTT	CSARGDDRGGTEAFF	TRBD1	TRBV20-1	TRBJ1-1	NA
TGTGCCAGCAGCTTCAGACGGGCGGGAGCCCTCTCCTACAATGAGCAGTTCTTC	CASSFRRAGALSYNEQFF	TRBD2	TRBV11-2	TRBJ2-1	few
TGCGCTAGCAGCGTAGCGGGCGCGAGCTTCTACAATGAGCAGTTCTTC	CASSVAGASFYNEQFF	TRBD2	TRBV9	TRBJ2-1	NA
TGCAGTGCTCCGGGACAGGGTATATACGAGCAGTACTTC	CSAPGQGIYEQYF	TRBD1	TRBV20-1	TRBJ2-7	NA
TGTGCCAGCAGTTATGTTGGGACGGCCACAGATACGCAGTATTTT	CASSYVGTATDTQYF	NA	TRBV6-6	TRBJ2-3	NA
TGCAGTGCTAGTGATAAAAGAGCGGGATCTAGCACAGATACGCAGTATTTT	CSASDKRAGSSTDTQYF	TRBD2	TRBV20-1	TRBJ2-3	NA
TGTGCCAGCAGCTGGACATTCTCTAGCACAGATACGCAGTATTTT	CASSWTFSSTDTQYF	NA	TRBV11-1	TRBJ2-3	few
TGCAGCGTAGGAGACAGAGAGACCCAGTACTTC	CSVGDRETQYF	NA	TRBV29-1	TRBJ2-5	few
TGTGCCAGCAACCCAATCCTCTCCATCTACAATGAGCAGTTCTTC	CASNPILSIYNEQFF	NA	TRBV28	TRBJ2-1	NA
TGCGCCAGCAGCCAAGATAGGATAGCGGGAGTGGGCAATGAGCAGTTCTTC	CASSQDRIAGVGNEQFF	TRBD2	TRBV4-1	TRBJ2-1	NA
TGTGCCAGCAGTCCGAACACAGGTTCACATCAGCCCCAGCATTTT	CASSPNTGSHQPQHF	NA	TRBV27	TRBJ1-5	NA
TGTGCCAGCAGCGGTCGACTCTCTGATACGCAGTATTTT	CASSGRLSDTQYF	NA	TRBV5-5	TRBJ2-3	few
TGTGCCAGCATCTTAAGCGGGGACACTGAAGCTTTCTTT	CASILSGDTEAFF	NA	TRBV7-9	TRBJ1-1	NA
TGCAGTCGCCGACTAGCGGGGGGGCGGAATGAGCAGTTCTTC	CSRRLAGGRNEQFF	TRBD2	TRBV20-1	TRBJ2-1	NA
TGTGCCAGCAGCTGGACAGGGTTCTACAATGAGCAGTTCTTC	CASSWTGFYNEQFF	TRBD1	TRBV14	TRBJ2-1	NA
TGTGCCAGCAGTTTAGGGGCTTTGAAGACAGATACGCAGTATTTT	CASSLGALKTDTQYF	NA	TRBV27	TRBJ2-3	NA
TGTGCCAGCAGCGCAGAGCCCCGCCCGACGTATAATTCACCCCTCCACTTT	CASSAEPRPTYNSPLHF	NA	TRBV9	TRBJ1-6	NA
TGTGCCACCAGTGATAACTCGGATCTTGGGGCCAACGTCCAGACTTTC	CATSDNSDLGANVQTF	NA	TRBV24-1	TRBJ2-6	NA
TGTGCCAGCAGTTACGGGACAGGGGGCTACGGGGCCAACGTCCTGACTTTC	CASSYGTGGYGANVLTF	TRBD1	TRBV6-5	TRBJ2-6	few
TGCAGTGCAAGCCGGGACAGGGGGCAATACGAGCAGTACTTC	CSASRDRGQYEQYF	TRBD1	TRBV20-1	TRBJ2-7	NA
TGCAGCGGGGTAGCGGGGGGGCCTCAAGATACGCAGTATTTT	CSGVAGGPQDTQYF	TRBD2	TRBV29-1	TRBJ2-3	NA
TGTGCCAGCAGCAAGACAGGAGAGTATGGCTACACCTTC	CASSKTGEYGYTF	NA	TRBV7-9	TRBJ1-2	few
TGCGCCAGCAGCTTGGCCTATCCTAGCTCCTACAATGAGCAGTTCTTC	CASSLAYPSSYNEQFF	NA	TRBV5-1	TRBJ2-1	NA
TGTGCCAGCAGCCCAATCGGGGGGACAGGGATTGAGCAGTTCTTC	CASSPIGGTGIEQFF	TRBD1	TRBV7-2	TRBJ2-1	NA
TGCAGTGCTATACAGGGAAAGGGCGAAAAACTGTTTTTT	CSAIQGKGEKLFF	NA	TRBV20-1	TRBJ1-4	NA
TGCAGTGCTAGAGACGGGGGAAAAGGGAGCAATCAGCCCCAGCATTTT	CSARDGGKGSNQPQHF	NA	TRBV20-1	TRBJ1-5	few
TGCGCCAGCTCGGGGGCTAGCGGGAGTTACGAGCAGTACTTC	CASSGASGSYEQYF	TRBD2	TRBV5-1	TRBJ2-7	NA
TGTGCCAGCAGACCACACCTACTGGGAACTAATGAAAAACTGTTTTTT	CASRPHLLGTNEKLFF	NA	TRBV6-6	TRBJ1-4	NA
TGCGCCAGCAGCCACGTGGTCAGGGGTCGGGGCACTGAAGCTTTCTTT	CASSHVVRGRGTEAFF	NA	TRBV4-1	TRBJ1-1	NA
TGCGCCAGCAGCCACCCCGACAGTCTATACGAGCAGTACTTC	CASSHPDSLYEQYF	NA	TRBV4-1	TRBJ2-7	NA
TGTGCCAGCAGCTTTGCGGGGCCTAGCACTGAAGCTTTCTTT	CASSFAGPSTEAFF	NA	TRBV7-2	TRBJ1-1	NA
TGTGCCAGCAGTTACGACAGGGGGGCTTTCAGCAATCAGCCCCAGCATTTT	CASSYDRGAFSNQPQHF	TRBD1	TRBV6-6	TRBJ1-5	NA
TGTGCCAGCAGCCAAATTGGGCAGACCCAGTACTTC	CASSQIGQTQYF	NA	TRBV3-1	TRBJ2-5	few
TGCAGTGCTCCCCTGTTGGGCCGTAGGGATACGAGGATGAACACTGAAGCTTTCTTT	CSAPLLGRRDTRMNTEAFF	NA	TRBV20-1	TRBJ1-1	NA
TGTGCCAGCAGCCAGGGACTAGCGGTTACGCAGTATTTT	CASSQGLAVTQYF	TRBD2	TRBV6-5	TRBJ2-3	NA
TGTGCCAGCAGTATAGCGGGGACGAGGGAGCAGTACTTC	CASSIAGTREQYF	TRBD2	TRBV28	TRBJ2-5	NA
TGTGCCAGCAGTAAAGACTGGGGCTCCTACGAGCAGTACTTC	CASSKDWGSYEQYF	NA	TRBV12-3/TRBV12-4	TRBJ2-7	NA
TGCAGCGGCCGGAGGGAACCCTCCTACAATGAGCAGTTCTTC	CSGRREPSYNEQFF	NA	TRBV29-1	TRBJ2-1	many
TGTGCCAGCACCGAAGGAAACAATTCACCCCTCCACTTT	CASTEGNNSPLHF	NA	TRBV6-1	TRBJ1-6	few